These T cell receptor beta chains were read from a single sample in a study of CD8 T cells in Susac syndrome. Each CDR3 protein gets one entry after TCRdb re-called the immunoSEQ multiplex PCR reads with MiXCR. The sample carries 330,000 or so distinct CDR3 sequences, roughly 85% recorded once. What was sequenced was CD8+ T cells from PBMCs. The receptor set was obtained from a human donor with multiple sclerosis. CDR3s leave out the opening cysteine and the closing phenylalanine or tryptophan.

j_call v_call cdr3_aa
TRBJ2-1 TRBV9 ASSVGVATYNEQF
TRBJ1-3 TRBV10-1 AKGTIY
TRBJ2-1 TRBV7-8 ASSLGPSGVANEQF
TRBJ2-5 TRBV7-9 ASSLLAGIQETQY
TRBJ1-2 TRBV4-3 ASSQDFGSGGHGYT
TRBJ2-3 TRBV28 ASSLSSTPGTSAFTDTQY
TRBJ1-5 TRBV4-3 ASSLDRANQPQH
TRBJ2-4 TRBV7-9 ASSEPIRLGNIQY
TRBJ2-1 TRBV11-3 ASSENYNEQF
TRBJ2-1 TRBV11-2 ASSQGLAAEQF
TRBJ2-1 TRBV7-9 ASSQLAGGYYNEQF
TRBJ1-5 TRBV27 ASSRQGYSNQPQH
TRBJ2-7 TRBV6-2/TRBV6-3 ASSFLGLAGRYEQY
TRBJ2-7 TRBV7-9 ASSPTTNYEQY
TRBJ2-3 TRBV6-2/TRBV6-3 ASSYGTGKTDTQY
TRBJ2-1 TRBV12-3/TRBV12-4 ASSLRDLGTVEQF
TRBJ2-3 TRBV9 ASSVEMVGHGTQY
TRBJ2-3 TRBV30 AWAIAGGTDTQY
TRBJ1-1 TRBV15 ATSRGTNTEAF
TRBJ2-7 TRBV27 ASSYSGRAYEQY
TRBJ2-7 TRBV4-3 ASSLDRETRYEQY
TRBJ2-7 TRBV7-9 ASSLVGGGEQY
TRBJ1-1 TRBV20-1 SASRNTEAF
TRBJ2-1 TRBV20-1 SARDRWAGNEQF
TRBJ1-1 TRBV4-3 ASSPLDWTGGGTEAF
TRBJ2-7 TRBV11-2 ASNQAGGGDYEQY
TRBJ2-3 TRBV12-3/TRBV12-4 AIGNVADTQY
TRBJ2-2 TRBV5-5 ASSDGTLGAGELF
TRBJ2-7 TRBV4-1 ASSQDPAGGSYEQY
TRBJ1-1 TRBV10-3 AIRGAQNTEAF
TRBJ2-1 TRBV9 ASSYSSGPYNEQF
TRBJ2-7 TRBV7-9 ASSLAGALLYEQY
TRBJ1-2 TRBV10-3 AISDPGISNYGYT
TRBJ2-2 TRBV11-2 ASSHGGQNTGELF
TRBJ2-7 TRBV5-6 ASSPGYFYEQY